This TCR beta chain was documented in a study of T cell repertoires in cytomegalovirus infection. One entry per CDR3 protein results from TCRdb running MiXCR on the reads. The sample carries approximately 600,000 distinct CDR3 sequences, around two fifths recorded once. Note on this clonotype: What it binds is not known. Relative to the germline gene, one junction end is altered; a read error may explain this.

CDR1 SGHVT and CDR2 SQSDAQ come from the germline V gene. The CDR3 runs to 15 residues. The specimen was cultured PBMCs, collected from culture after CMV antigen stimulation. This receptor was obtained from a human donor in good health (CMV status not recorded). Some clones in this sample may be carry-over from other donors' samples. The J gene is TRBJ1-1, the V gene TRBV7-4; 10 bases agree with TRBD1. In DNA, the CDR3 is TGTGCCAGCAGCCTAGCGAGGACAGGGGGCACTGAAGCTTTCTTT. Translated: CASSLARTGGTEAFF.